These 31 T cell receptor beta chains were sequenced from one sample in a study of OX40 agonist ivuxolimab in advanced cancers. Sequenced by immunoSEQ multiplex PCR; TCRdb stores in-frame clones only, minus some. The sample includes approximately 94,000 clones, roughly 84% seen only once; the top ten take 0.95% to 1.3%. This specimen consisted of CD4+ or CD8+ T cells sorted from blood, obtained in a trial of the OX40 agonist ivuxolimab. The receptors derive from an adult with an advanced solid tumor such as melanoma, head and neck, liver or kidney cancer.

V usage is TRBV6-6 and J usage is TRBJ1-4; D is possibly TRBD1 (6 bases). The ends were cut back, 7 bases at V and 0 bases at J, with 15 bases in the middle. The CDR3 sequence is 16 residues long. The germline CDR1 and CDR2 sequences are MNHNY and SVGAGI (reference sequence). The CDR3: CASTGGQSATNEKLFF. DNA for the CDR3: TGTGCCAGCACGGGTGGACAGTCTGCAACTAATGAAAAACTGTTTTTT.

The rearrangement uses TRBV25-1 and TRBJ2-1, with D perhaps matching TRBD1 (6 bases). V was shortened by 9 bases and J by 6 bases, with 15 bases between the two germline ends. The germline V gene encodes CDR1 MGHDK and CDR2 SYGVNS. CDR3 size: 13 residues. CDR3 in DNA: TGTGCCAGTGGGAACAGGGTTGGCAATGAGCAGTTCTTC. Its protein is CASGNRVGNEQFF.

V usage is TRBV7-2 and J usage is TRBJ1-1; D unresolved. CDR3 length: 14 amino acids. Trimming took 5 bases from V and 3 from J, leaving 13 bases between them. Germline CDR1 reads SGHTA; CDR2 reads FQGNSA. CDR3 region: CASSTFVSDTEAFF. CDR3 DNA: TGTGCCAGCAGCACCTTCGTTTCGGACACTGAAGCTTTCTTT.

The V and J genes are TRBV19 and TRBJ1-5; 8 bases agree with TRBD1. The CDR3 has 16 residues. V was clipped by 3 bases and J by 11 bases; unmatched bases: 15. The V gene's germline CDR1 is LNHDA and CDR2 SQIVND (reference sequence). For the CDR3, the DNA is TGTGCCAGTAGTATGATACGGACAGGGCCTATGTATACCCAGCATTTT. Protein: CASSMIRTGPMYTQHF.

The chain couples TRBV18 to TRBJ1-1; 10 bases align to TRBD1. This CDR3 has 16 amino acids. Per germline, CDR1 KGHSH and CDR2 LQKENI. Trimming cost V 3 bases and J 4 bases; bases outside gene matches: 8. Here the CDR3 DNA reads TGTGCCAGCTCACCCTCGGGAGGACAGGGGGGCACTGAAGCTTTCTTT. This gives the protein CASSPSGGQGGTEAFF.

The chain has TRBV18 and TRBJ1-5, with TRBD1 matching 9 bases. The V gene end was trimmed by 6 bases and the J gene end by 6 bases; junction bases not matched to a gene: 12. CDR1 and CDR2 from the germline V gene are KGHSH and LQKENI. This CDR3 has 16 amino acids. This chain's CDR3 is CASSLQGADLGQPQHF. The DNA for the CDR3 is TGTGCCAGCTCGCTACAGGGGGCTGATTTAGGTCAGCCCCAGCATTTT. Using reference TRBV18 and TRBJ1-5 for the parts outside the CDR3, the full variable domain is NAGVMQNPRHLVRRRGQEARLRCSPMKGHSHVYWYRQLPEEGLKFMVYLQKENIIDESGMPKERFSAEFPKEGPSILRIQQVVRGDSAAYFCASSLQGADLGQPQHFGDGTRLSIL.

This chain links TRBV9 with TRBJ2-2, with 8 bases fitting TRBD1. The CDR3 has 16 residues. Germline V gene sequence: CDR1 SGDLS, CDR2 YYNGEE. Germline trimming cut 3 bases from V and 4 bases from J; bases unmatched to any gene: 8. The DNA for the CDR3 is TGTGCCAGCAGCGCCCCGGGACAGGTTACCACCGGGGAGCTGTTTTTT. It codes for CASSAPGQVTTGELFF.

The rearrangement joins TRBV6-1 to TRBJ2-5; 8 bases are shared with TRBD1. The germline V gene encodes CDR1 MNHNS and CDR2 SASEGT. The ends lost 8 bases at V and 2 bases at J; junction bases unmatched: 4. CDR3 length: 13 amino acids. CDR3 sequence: CASGRDRQETQYF. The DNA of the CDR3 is TGTGCCAGCGGCCGGGACAGGCAAGAGACCCAGTACTTC.

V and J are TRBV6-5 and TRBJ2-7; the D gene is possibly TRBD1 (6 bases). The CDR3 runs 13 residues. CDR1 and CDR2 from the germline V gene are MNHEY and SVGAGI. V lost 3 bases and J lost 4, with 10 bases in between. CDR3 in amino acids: CASSYTRGYEQYV. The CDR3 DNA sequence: TGTGCCAGCAGTTATACTAGGGGGTACGAGCAGTACGTC.

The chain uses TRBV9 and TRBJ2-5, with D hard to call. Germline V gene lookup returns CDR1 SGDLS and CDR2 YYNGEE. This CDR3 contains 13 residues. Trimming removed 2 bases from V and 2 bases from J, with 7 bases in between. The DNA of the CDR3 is TGTGCCAGCAGCGTCATGGGTCAAGAGACCCAGTACTTC. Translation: CASSVMGQETQYF.

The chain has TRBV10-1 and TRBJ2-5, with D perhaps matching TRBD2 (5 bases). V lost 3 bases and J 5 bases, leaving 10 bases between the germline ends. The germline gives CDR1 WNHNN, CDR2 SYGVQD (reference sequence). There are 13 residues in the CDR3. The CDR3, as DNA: TGCGCCAGCAGTGAAGGGCCGGGGGAGACCCAGTACTTC. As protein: CASSEGPGETQYF.

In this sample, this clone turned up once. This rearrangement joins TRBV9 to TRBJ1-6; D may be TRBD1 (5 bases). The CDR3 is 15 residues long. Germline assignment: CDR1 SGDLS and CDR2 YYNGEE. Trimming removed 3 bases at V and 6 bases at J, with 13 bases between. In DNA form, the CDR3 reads TGTGCCAGCAGCGCCTCAGGAGGGGCTAATTCACCCCTCCACTTT. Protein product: CASSASGGANSPLHF.

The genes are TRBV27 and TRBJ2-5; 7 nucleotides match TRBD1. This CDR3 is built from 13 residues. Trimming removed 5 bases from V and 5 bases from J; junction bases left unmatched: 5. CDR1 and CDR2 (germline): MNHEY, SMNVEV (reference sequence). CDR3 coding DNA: TGTGCCAGCAGTGGGACAGTGAGGGAGACCCAGTACTTC. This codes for CASSGTVRETQYF.

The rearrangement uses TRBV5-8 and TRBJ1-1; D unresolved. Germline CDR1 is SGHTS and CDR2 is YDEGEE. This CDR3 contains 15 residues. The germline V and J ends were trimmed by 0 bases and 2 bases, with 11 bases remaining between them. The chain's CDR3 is CASSLVRGLNTEAFF. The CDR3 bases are TGTGCCAGCAGCTTGGTGCGGGGATTAAACACTGAAGCTTTCTTT.

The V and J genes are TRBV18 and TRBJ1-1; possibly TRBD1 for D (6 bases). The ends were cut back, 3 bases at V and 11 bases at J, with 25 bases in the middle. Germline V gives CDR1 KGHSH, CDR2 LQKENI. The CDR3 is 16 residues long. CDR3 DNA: TGTGCCAGCTCACCGGGCCCCGGGACACCCTTCCACGCCGCTTTCTTT. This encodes CASSPGPGTPFHAAFF.

CDR3 sequence: CASSLGVGNTGELFF. CDR3 in DNA: TGCGCCAGCAGCCTCGGGGTGGGGAACACCGGGGAGCTGTTTTTT. The chain uses TRBV4-1 and TRBJ2-2; perhaps TRBD2 as D (5 bases). Trimming cost V 4 bases and J 1 base, with 10 bases left between them. CDR3 size: 15 residues. CDR1 is MGHRA and CDR2 is YSYEKL in the germline V gene.

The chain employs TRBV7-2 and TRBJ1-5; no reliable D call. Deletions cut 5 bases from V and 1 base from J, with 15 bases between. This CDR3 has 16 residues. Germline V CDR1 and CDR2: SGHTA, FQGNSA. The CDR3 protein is CASSPFLGGSNQPQHF. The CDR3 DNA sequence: TGTGCCAGCAGCCCATTCTTAGGTGGGAGCAATCAGCCCCAGCATTTT.

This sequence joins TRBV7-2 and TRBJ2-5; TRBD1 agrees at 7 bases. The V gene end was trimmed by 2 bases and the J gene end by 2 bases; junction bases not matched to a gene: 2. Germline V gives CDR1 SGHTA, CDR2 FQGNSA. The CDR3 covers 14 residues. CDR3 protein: CASSLRTGQETQYF. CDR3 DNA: TGTGCCAGCAGCTTACGGACAGGACAAGAGACCCAGTACTTC.

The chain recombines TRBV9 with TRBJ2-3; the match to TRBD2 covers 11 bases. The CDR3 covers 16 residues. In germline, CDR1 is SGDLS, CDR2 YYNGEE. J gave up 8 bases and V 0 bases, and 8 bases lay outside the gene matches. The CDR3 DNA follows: TGTGCCAGCAGCGTAGGTGTTAGCGGGGGGGTAGGTACGCAGTATTTT. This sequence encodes CASSVGVSGGVGTQYF.

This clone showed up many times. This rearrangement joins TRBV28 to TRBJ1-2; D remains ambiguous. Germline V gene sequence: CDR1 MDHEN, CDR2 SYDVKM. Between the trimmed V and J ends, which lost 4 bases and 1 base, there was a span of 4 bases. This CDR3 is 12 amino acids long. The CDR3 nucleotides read TGTGCCAGCAGTTCCCTTAACTATGGCTACACCTTC. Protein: CASSSLNYGYTF.

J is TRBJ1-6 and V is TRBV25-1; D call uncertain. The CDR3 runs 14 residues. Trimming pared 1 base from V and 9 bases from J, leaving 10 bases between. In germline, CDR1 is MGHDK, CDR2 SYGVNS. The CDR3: CASSESQMRSPLHF. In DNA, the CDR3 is TGTGCCAGCAGTGAATCGCAAATGCGTTCACCCCTCCACTTT.

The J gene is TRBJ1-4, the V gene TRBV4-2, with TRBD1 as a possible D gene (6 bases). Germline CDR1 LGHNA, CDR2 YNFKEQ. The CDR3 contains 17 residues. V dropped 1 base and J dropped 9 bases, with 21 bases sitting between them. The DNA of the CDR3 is TGTGCCAGCAGCCAAGCGGAAGGGGGGGTCATAAGAAAAAAACTGTTTTTT. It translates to CASSQAEGGVIRKKLFF.

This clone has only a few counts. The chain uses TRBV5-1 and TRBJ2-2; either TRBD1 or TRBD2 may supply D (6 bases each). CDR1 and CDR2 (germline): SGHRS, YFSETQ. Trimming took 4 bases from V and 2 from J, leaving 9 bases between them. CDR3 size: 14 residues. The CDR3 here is CASSPGANTGELFF. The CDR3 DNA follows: TGCGCCAGCAGCCCGGGGGCTAACACCGGGGAGCTGTTTTTT.

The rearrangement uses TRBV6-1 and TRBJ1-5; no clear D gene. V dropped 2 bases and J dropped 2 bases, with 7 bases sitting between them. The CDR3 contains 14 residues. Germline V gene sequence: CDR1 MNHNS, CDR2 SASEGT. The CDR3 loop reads CASSESLGNQPQHF. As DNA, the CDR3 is TGTGCCAGCAGTGAATCCCTCGGCAATCAGCCCCAGCATTTT.

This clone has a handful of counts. CDR3 region: CASSKAFTGELFF. In DNA form, the CDR3 reads TGCGCCAGCAGTAAAGCGTTCACCGGGGAGCTGTTTTTT. The V and J genes are TRBV5-1 and TRBJ2-2, with D unclear. This CDR3 comprises 13 residues. Germline CDR1 SGHRS, CDR2 YFSETQ. Between the trimmed V and J ends, which lost 5 bases and 4 bases, there was a span of 9 bases.

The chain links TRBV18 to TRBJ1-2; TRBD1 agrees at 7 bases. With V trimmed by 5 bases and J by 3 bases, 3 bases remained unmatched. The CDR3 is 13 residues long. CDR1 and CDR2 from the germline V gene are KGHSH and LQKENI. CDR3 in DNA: TGTGCCAGCTCATTCGACAGGGACTATGGCTACACCTTC. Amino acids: CASSFDRDYGYTF.

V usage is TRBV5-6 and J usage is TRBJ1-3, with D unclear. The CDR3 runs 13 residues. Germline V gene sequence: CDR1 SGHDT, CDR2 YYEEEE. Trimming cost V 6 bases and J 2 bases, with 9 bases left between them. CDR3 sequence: CASTRGAGNTIYF. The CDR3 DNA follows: TGTGCCAGCACCCGGGGTGCTGGAAACACCATATATTTT.

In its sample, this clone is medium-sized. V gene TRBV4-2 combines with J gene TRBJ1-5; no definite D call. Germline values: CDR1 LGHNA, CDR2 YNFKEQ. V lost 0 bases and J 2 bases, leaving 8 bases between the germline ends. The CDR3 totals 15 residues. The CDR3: CASSQDVTGNQPQHF. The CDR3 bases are TGTGCCAGCAGCCAAGATGTCACAGGCAATCAGCCCCAGCATTTT.

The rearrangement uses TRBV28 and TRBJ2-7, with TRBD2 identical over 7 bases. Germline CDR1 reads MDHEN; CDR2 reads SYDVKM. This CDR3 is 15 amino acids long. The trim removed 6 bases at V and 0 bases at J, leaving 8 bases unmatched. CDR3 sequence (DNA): TGTGCCAGCAGACCCCGCGGCGGGGGCTCCTACGAGCAGTACTTC. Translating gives CASRPRGGGSYEQYF.

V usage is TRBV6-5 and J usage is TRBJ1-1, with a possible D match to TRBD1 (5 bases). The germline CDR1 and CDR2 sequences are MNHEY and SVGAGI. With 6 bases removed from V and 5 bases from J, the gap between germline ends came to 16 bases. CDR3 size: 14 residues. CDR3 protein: CASRPGAGHTEAFF. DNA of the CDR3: TGTGCCAGCAGACCCGGCGCAGGGCATACTGAAGCTTTCTTT.

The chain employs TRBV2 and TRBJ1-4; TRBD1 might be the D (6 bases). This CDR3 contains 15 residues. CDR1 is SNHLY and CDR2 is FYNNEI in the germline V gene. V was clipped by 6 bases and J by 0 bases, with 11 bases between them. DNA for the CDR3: TGTGCCAGCAGCCGGACAGCCCCAACTAATGAAAAACTGTTTTTT. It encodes CASSRTAPTNEKLFF.